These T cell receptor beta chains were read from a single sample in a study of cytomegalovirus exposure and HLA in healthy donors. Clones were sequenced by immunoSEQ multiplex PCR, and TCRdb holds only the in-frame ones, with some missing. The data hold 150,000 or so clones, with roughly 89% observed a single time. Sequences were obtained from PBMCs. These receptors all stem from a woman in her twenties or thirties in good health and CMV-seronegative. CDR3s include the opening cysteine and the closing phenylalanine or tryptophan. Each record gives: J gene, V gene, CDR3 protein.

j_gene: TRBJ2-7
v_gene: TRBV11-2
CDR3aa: CASSLGLAASYEQYF

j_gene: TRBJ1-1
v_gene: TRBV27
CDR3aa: CASSLSGRTEAFF

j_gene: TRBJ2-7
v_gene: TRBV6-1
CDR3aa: CASSEKGRGFGEQYF

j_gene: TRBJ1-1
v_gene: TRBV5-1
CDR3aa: CASSPYRQGNTEAFF

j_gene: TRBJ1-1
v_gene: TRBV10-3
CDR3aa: CAISLDTLNTEAFF

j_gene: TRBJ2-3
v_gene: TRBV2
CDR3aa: CASISSRYSATDTQYF

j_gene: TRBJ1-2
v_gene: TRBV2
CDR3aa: CASSVLGGGEGYTF

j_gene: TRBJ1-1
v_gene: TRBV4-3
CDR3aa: CASSQWLNTEAFF

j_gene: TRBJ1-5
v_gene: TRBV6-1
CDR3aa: CASSDFETGVDQPQHF

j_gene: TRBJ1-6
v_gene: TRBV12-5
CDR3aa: CASGLDVRQGRNSPLHF

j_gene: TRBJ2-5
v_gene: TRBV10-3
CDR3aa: CAISESGRADVETQYF

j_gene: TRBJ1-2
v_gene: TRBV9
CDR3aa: CASSVAGDNYGYTF

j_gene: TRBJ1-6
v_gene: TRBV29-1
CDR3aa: CSVSVYNSPLHF

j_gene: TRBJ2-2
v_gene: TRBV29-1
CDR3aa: CSVDPLVTGELFF

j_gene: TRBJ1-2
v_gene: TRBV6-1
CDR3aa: CASSEAPGFGYTF

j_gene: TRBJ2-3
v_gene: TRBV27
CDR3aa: CASSLRLAGGDTDTQYF

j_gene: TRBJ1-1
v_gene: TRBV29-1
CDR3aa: CSVEEARGRVMNTEAFF

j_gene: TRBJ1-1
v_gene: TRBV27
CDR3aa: CASRTGLNTEAFF

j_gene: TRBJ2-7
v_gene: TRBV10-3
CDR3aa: CATTMGSSYEQYF

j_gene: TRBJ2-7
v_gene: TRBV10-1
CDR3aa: CASSGGGHYEQYF

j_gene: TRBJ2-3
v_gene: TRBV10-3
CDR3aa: CAISESGGLANTDTQYF

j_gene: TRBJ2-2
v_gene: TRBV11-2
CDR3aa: CASSSTRLAGVLGTGELFF

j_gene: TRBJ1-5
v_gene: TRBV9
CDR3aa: CASSVGQGSNQPQHF

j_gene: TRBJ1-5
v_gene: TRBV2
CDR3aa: CASSNQAGMEPQHF

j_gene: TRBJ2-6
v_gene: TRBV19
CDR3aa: CASSIGPTSSGANVLTF

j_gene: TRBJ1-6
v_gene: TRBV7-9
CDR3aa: CALGGSLNSPLHF

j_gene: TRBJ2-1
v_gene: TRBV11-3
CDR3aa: CASSLTSGIGSYNEQFF

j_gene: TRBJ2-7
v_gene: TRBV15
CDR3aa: CATSRAPPDRVGYEQYF

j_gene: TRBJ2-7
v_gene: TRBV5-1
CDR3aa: CASSIQGRTYEQYF

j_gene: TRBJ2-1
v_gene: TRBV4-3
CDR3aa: CASSQDWGGAYNEQFF

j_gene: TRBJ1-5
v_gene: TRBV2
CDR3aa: CASRYRVGNQPQHF

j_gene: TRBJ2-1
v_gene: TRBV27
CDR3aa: CASSQRTGEAGWHEQFF

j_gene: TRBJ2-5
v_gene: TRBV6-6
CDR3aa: CASSYSPIQETQYF

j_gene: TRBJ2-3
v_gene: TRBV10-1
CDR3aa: CASSSTELVFYTDTQYF

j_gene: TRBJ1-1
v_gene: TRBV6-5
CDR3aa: CASSYSWAGDTEAFF

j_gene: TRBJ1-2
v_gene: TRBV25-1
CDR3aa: CASSGGLYGYTF

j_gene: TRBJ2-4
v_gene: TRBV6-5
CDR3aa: CASSYSQGGNIQYF

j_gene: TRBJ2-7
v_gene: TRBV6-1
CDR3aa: CAIIGDFGGYEQYF

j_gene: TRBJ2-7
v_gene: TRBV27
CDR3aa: CASRDRISYEQYF

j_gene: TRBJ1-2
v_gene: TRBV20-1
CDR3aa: CSARRGGGYTF

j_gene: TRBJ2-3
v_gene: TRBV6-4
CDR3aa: CASSRDTSTDTQYF

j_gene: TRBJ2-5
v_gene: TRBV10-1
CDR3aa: CASSESRGLGGETQYF

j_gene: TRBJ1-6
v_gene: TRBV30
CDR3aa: CAWSVRGANSPLHF

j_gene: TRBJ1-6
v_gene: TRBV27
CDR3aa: CASNIRGYDSPLHF

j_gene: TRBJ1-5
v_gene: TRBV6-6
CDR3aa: CASSFGQGAQGPQHF

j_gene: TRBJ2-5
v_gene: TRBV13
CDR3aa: CASGLAGVQETQYF

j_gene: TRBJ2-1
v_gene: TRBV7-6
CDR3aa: CASSFGGLAGYNEQFF

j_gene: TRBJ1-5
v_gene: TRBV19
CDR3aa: CASNAGGRSNQPQHF

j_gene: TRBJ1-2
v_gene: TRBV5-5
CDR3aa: CASSPGTDDTF

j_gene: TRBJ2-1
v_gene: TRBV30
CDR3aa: CAWKLAGGNEQFF